Included here is one T cell receptor beta chain sequence, with context. Which antigen it targets is not known. Base quality data are lacking; no much larger clone is found one base away. Genomic DNA was isolated from the sorted cells so that the TCRbeta CDR3 region could be sequenced. TCRbeta CDR3 regions were sequenced using the immunoSEQ Assay. TCRdb mirrors the immuneACCESS table, restricted to in-frame sequences. Some clones are absent from its copies; in checked studies, under half trace to an unresolved V gene, and the reason for the others is unknown. The table for this sample lists about 61,000 clones; over 80% of them were counted only once. Together, the top ten hold around 3.4% of the sample. Patients with autoimmune disease history or receiving systemic immunosuppression were excluded from the trial. Peripheral blood for TCR sequencing was collected from all dose cohorts at baseline, on cycle 4 day 1, and on cycle 7 day 1. The samples were taken from a phase I, first-in-human, multicenter, open-label dose-escalation trial of ivuxolimab. Adults with locally advanced or metastatic melanoma, renal cell carcinoma, hepatocellular carcinoma or head and neck squamous cell carcinoma were enrolled in the trial. Before TCR sequencing, CD4+ T cells and CD8+ T cells from peripheral blood were sorted into separate populations.

CDR1 and CDR2 are drawn from the germline V gene: SGHAT, FQNNGV. Relative to germline, V is missing 5 bases and J is missing 3 bases, with 6 bases of the junction outside any gene match. The CDR3 measures 14 amino acids from cysteine to phenylalanine. Of the read, only the CDR3 DNA is kept; its 42 bases are in frame from base 1. The source of the sample is a study of OX40 agonist ivuxolimab in advanced cancers. Turning to the overall study: Ivuxolimab was an agonistic, fully human IgG2 monoclonal antibody directed against OX40 (CD134), a costimulatory receptor. Three dose-escalation patients achieved partial responses, one with hepatocellular carcinoma and two with cutaneous melanoma. The paper reports the monotherapy dose-escalation portion (N = 52 patients) of the phase I ivuxolimab trial. Of the approximately 50 patients in dose escalation, about 20 had hepatocellular carcinoma, some 15 had melanoma, 9 had renal cell carcinoma and 9 had head and neck cancer. The purpose of peripheral TCRbeta sequencing was to test whether ivuxolimab changed TCR sequence diversity and led to clonal T-cell expansion. The dose-escalation cohort was over 70% male with a mean age of about 58 years, ranging from roughly 23 to 79. Prior anti-PD-1, anti-PD-L1 or anti-CTLA-4 therapy was permitted, and 40% of dose-escalation patients had received checkpoint inhibitors. Intravenous ivuxolimab was administered to patients every 2 weeks at six dose levels: 0.01, 0.1, 0.3, 1.5, 3 and 10 mg/kg. Study-wide conclusions, independent of this receptor: Antigen specificity was not determined for the clonally expanded peripheral T cells. In the 0.1-3.0 mg/kg groups, partial responders were among the patients with the lowest normalized peripheral clonal expansion, particularly in CD8+ T cells. After ivuxolimab, expanded clones were on average more numerous among CD8+ T cells than among CD4+ T cells. Low levels of normalized T-cell clonal expansion were also seen in some patients who did not respond. At doses from 0.1 to 3.0 mg/kg, clonal expansion was seen in both CD4+ and CD8+ blood T cells between baseline and week 6.

Rearrangement joined TRBV11-2 to TRBJ1-2; 7 of the junction bases match TRBD1. The source of this sequence is an adult with an advanced solid tumor such as melanoma, head and neck, liver or kidney cancer. The specimen was CD4+ or CD8+ T cells sorted from blood, collected in a trial of the OX40 agonist ivuxolimab. The CDR3 region has the sequence CASSHGTEHYGYTF. The DNA reads as follows: TGTGCCAGCAGCCATGGGACAGAACACTATGGCTACACCTTC.